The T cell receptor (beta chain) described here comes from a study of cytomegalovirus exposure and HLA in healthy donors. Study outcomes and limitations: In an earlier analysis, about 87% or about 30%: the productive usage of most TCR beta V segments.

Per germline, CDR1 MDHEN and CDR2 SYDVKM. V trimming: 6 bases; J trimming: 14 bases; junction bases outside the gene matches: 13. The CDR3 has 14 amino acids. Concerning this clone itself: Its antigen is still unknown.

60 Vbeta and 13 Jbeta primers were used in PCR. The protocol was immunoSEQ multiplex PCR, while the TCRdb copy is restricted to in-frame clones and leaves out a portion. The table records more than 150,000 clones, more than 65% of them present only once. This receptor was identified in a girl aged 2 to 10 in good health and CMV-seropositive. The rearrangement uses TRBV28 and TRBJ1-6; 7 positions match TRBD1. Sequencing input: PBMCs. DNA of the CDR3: TGTGCCAGCAGCCCCGACAGGGCCTTACAGACCCTCCACTTT. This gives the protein CASSPDRALQTLHF. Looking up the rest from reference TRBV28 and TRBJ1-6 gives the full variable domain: DVKVTQSSRYLVKRTGEKVFLECVQDMDHENMFWYRQDPGLGLRLIYFSYDVKMKEKGDIPEGYSVSREKKERFSLILESASTNQTSMYLCASSPDRALQTLHFGNGTRLTVT.